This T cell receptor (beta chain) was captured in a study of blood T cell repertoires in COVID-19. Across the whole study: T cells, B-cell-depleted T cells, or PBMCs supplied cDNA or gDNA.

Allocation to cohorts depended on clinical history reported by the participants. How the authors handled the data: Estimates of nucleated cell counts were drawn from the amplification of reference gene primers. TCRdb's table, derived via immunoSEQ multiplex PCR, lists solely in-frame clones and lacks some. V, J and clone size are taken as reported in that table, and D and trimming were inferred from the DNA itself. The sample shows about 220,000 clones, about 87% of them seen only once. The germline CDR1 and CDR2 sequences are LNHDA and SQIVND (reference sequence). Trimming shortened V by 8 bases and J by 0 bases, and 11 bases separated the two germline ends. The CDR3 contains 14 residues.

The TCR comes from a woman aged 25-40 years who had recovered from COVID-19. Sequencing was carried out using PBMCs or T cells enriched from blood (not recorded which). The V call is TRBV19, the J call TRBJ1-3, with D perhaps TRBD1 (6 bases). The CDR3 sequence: CASQGLVSGNTIYF. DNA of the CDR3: TGTGCCAGTCAGGGGTTGGTCTCTGGAAACACCATATATTTT. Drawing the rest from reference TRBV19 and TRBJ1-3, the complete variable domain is DGGITQSPKYLFRKEGQNVTLSCEQNLNHDAMYWYRQDPGQGLRLIYYSQIVNDFQKGDIAEGYSVSREKKESFPLTVTSAQKNPTAFYLCASQGLVSGNTIYFGEGSWLTVV.